Each of the 2 T cell receptor beta chains below was sequenced from the same sample in a study of T cell responses to AZD1222 COVID-19 vaccine. The method was immunoSEQ multiplex PCR; TCRdb's version includes in-frame clones alone and lacks a portion of them. The sample has tens of thousands of clones, 70% to 90% seen once. The specimen comprised peripheral blood, sampled on day 0 of AZD1222 vaccination. All receptors come from an adult in good health.

The chain recombines TRBV29-1 with TRBJ1-5; D remains ambiguous. V lost 4 bases and J 0 bases, leaving 7 bases between the germline ends. This CDR3 is built from 13 residues. Germline assignment: CDR1 SQVTM and CDR2 ANQGSEA. CDR3 region: CSVVGYSNQPQHF. Here the CDR3 DNA reads TGCAGCGTTGTAGGATATAGCAATCAGCCCCAGCATTTT.

This chain connects TRBV19 to TRBJ1-5; the match to TRBD1 covers 7 bases. The junction had 3 bases not matched to a gene; V was cut back by 1 base and J by 6 bases. Germline V CDR1 and CDR2: LNHDA, SQIVND (reference sequence). This CDR3 region has 14 residues. CDR3 loop: CASSIGQGLQPQHF. DNA for the CDR3: TGTGCCAGTAGTATAGGACAGGGTCTTCAGCCCCAGCATTTT.